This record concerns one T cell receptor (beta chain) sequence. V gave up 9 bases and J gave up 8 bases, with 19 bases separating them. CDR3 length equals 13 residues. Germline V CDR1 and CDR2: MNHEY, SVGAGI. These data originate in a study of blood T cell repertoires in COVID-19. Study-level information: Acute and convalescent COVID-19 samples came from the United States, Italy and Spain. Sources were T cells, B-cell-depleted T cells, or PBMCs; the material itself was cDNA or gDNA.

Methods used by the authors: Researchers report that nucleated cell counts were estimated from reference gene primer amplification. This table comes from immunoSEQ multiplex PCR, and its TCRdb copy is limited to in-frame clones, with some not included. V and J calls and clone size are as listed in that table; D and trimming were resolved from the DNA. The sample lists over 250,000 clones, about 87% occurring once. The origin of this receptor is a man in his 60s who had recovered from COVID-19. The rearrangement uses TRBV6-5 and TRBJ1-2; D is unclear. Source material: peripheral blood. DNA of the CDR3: TGTGCCAGTGAGCTTCGGGGTCTTTTGGGCTACACCTTC. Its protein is CASELRGLLGYTF.